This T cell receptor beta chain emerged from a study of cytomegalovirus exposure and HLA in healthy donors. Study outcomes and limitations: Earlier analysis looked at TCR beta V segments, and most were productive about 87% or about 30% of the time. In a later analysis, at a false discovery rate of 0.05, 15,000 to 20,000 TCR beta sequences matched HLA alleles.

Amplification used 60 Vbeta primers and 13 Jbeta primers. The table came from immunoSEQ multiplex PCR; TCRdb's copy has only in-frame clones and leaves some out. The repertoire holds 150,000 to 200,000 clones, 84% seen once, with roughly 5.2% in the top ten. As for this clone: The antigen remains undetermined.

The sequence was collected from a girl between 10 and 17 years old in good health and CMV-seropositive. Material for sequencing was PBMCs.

The CDR3: CASSLTDYEQYF. CDR3 nucleotides: TGTGCCAGCAGCCTGACAGACTACGAGCAGTACTTC. The gene calls are TRBV7-9 and TRBJ2-7, with D maybe TRBD1 (5 bases). The germline V and J ends were trimmed by 5 bases and 3 bases, with 8 bases remaining between them. CDR3 length: 12 residues. Germline CDR1 and CDR2: SEHNR and FQNEAQ (reference sequence).